Following are 17 T cell receptor beta chains from one sample sequenced in a study of shared clonotypes between healthy human individuals. Libraries were prepared by immunoSEQ multiplex PCR; TCRdb keeps only in-frame clonotypes and omits some of them. The table records 600,000 to 750,000 clones, approximately 77% of them present only once. Sequencing was carried out using memory CD4+ T cells sorted from blood. Specified subset: CD45RA-negative fraction. The receptor source for this set is a woman aged 25 to 45 in good health.

The chain uses TRBV2 and TRBJ2-3; D unclear. Trimming pared 6 bases from V and 6 bases from J, leaving 16 bases between. The CDR3 is 14 amino acids. The germline V gene has CDR1 SNHLY and CDR2 FYNNEI. The CDR3 DNA sequence: TGTGCCAGCAGGGGAATGTCCCGGTTGGATACGCAGTATTTT. This encodes CASRGMSRLDTQYF.

The genes are TRBV19 and TRBJ2-1; TRBD1 or TRBD2 may be the D gene (6 bases each). The germline V gene has CDR1 LNHDA and CDR2 SQIVND (reference sequence). This CDR3 region has 14 residues. Trimming removed 5 bases at V and 5 bases at J, with 13 bases between. This CDR3 reads CASSVLGGHNEQFF. The CDR3 coding sequence is TGTGCCAGTAGTGTACTCGGGGGCCACAATGAGCAGTTCTTC.

The V and J genes are TRBV19 and TRBJ2-4, with 7 bases identical to TRBD1. The germline V gene encodes CDR1 LNHDA and CDR2 SQIVND (reference sequence). The CDR3 covers 14 residues. The CDR3 nucleotides read TGTATATTCGCAGGGGGTTTAGCCAAAAACATTCAGTACTTC. This gives the protein CIFAGGLAKNIQYF. Based on the CDR3 plus reference TRBV19 and TRBJ2-4, the full variable domain is DGGITQSPKYLFRKEGQNVTLSCEQNLNHDAMYWYRQDPGQGLRLIYYSQIVNDFQKGDIAEGYSVSREKKESFPLTVTSAQKNPTAFYLCIFAGGLAKNIQYFGAGTRLSVL.

Only one count was recorded for this clone. The chain uses TRBV7-8 and TRBJ2-1, with TRBD2 matching 8 bases. The germline V gene encodes CDR1 SGHVS and CDR2 FQNEAQ. This CDR3 comprises 14 residues. The V gene end was trimmed by 5 bases and the J gene end by 8 bases; junction bases not matched to a gene: 8. The CDR3 DNA follows: TGTGCCAGCAGCGTCTCGCTAGCGGGCGATGAGCAGTTCTTC. Residues: CASSVSLAGDEQFF.

This clone was detected only once. The V call is TRBV11-1, the J call TRBJ1-2, with unresolved D. This CDR3 spans 13 amino acids. Trimming removed 5 bases at V and 3 bases at J, with 10 bases between. Looked up from germline, CDR1 is SGHAT and CDR2 is FQDESV (reference sequence). The CDR3 sequence is CASSENRDYGYTF. CDR3 in DNA: TGTGCCAGCAGCGAAAACAGAGACTATGGCTACACCTTC.

This clone was counted at least ten times. The chain carries TRBV2 and TRBJ2-2; 12 nucleotides match TRBD2. The CDR3 length is 16 residues. The germline CDR1 and CDR2 sequences are SNHLY and FYNNEI. The trim removed 5 bases at V and 5 bases at J, leaving 6 bases unmatched. CDR3 DNA sequence: TGTGCCAGCAGTCACCGGACTAGCGGGATTACCGGGGAGCTGTTTTTT. Translation gives CASSHRTSGITGELFF.

This clone was seen only once. This sequence joins TRBV5-1 and TRBJ2-4, with TRBD1 identical over 10 bases. This CDR3 is built from 16 residues. V shed 1 base, J shed 5 bases, and the junction held 6 bases outside the gene matches. In germline, CDR1 is SGHRS, CDR2 YFSETQ. CDR3 DNA: TGCGCCAGCAGCTTGTACCGACAGGGGGCCCAAAACATTCAGTACTTC. Translated: CASSLYRQGAQNIQYF.

In this sample, this clone turned up many times. The CDR3 bases are TGTGCCAGCAGCCTCAGAGGGCTCCACAATGAGCAGTTCTTC. It encodes CASSLRGLHNEQFF. The J gene is TRBJ2-1, the V gene TRBV21-1; the table's TRBD2 call for D was not verified on the DNA. TRBV21-1 is classified as a pseudogene. This CDR3 has 14 amino acids.

V is TRBV6-5 and J is TRBJ1-2, with a possible D match to TRBD1 (5 bases). Per the germline V gene, CDR1 is MNHEY and CDR2 is SVGAGI. V was trimmed by 0 bases and J by 8 bases, leaving 19 bases between them. This CDR3 contains 16 residues. The CDR3: CASSYSGTTGGTGYTF. CDR3 sequence (DNA): TGTGCCAGCAGTTACTCGGGGACTACAGGAGGAACCGGCTACACCTTC.

This clone has a handful of counts. Other DNA variants within this sample encode the same CDR3. The chain joins TRBV29-1 to TRBJ1-2; D unclear. The CDR3 has 12 residues. Germline lookup yields CDR1 SQVTM and CDR2 ANQGSEA. V lost 6 bases and J lost 7, with 15 bases in between. The CDR3 DNA sequence: TGCAGCGTGGCAGATTCGGAGAGTGGCTACACCTTC. Translating it yields CSVADSESGYTF.

Ten or more counts support this clone. The V gene is TRBV25-1, the J gene TRBJ2-1; D is unresolved. Germline V lookup: CDR1 MGHDK, CDR2 SYGVNS. The CDR3 runs 15 residues. V was shortened by 1 base and J by 8 bases, with 15 bases between the two germline ends. The DNA of the CDR3 is TGTGCCAGCAGTGAATCCCGGCCAGGTCTACATGAGCAGTTCTTC. This encodes CASSESRPGLHEQFF.

V usage is TRBV27 and J usage is TRBJ2-5; 7 bases are shared with TRBD2. CDR1 is MNHEY, CDR2 SMNVEV, per germline (reference sequence). Germline trimming cut 2 bases from V and 5 bases from J; bases unmatched to any gene: 8. CDR3 length equals 15 residues. The DNA for the CDR3 is TGTGCCAGCAGTTTAGCGGGGGTTCCAAGTGAGACCCAGTACTTC. Protein: CASSLAGVPSETQYF.

The V and J genes are TRBV2 and TRBJ1-5, with a weak D call TRBD1 (5 bases). The CDR3 is 12 residues long. The germline V gene encodes CDR1 SNHLY and CDR2 FYNNEI. Trimming pared 6 bases from V and 5 bases from J, leaving 8 bases between. CDR3 amino acids: CASSQGYQPQHF. CDR3 DNA sequence: TGTGCCAGCAGCCAGGGCTATCAGCCCCAGCATTTT.

In its sample, this clone was seen once. The V call is TRBV5-8, the J call TRBJ2-7; D not certain. Germline V gene lookup returns CDR1 SGHTS and CDR2 YDEGEE. This CDR3 is 13 amino acids long. V lost 4 bases and J 6 bases, leaving 14 bases between the germline ends. As DNA, the CDR3 is TGTGCCAGCAGCCAAGACCCCAAGGCCGAGCAGTACTTC. It codes for CASSQDPKAEQYF.

The genes are TRBV6-1 and TRBJ1-3; no reliable D call. The length of the CDR3 is 15 residues. The germline V gene has CDR1 MNHNS and CDR2 SASEGT. Deletions cut 4 bases from V and 0 bases from J, with 10 bases between. CDR3 amino acids: CASSVGRNSGNTIYF. The CDR3 coding sequence is TGTGCCAGCAGTGTCGGACGGAACTCTGGAAACACCATATATTTT.

This clone has only a few counts. This chain links TRBV16 with TRBJ1-1; a weak D match, TRBD1 (6 bases). Germline V gene data show CDR1 as KGHSY and CDR2 as FQNENV. The CDR3 contains 15 residues. The V gene lost 4 bases and the J gene lost 2 bases, with 14 bases spanning the gap. The CDR3 protein is CASSPTWTENTEAFF. The CDR3 coding sequence is TGTGCCAGCAGCCCCACGTGGACAGAAAACACTGAAGCTTTCTTT.

The CDR3 DNA reads as TGTGCCAGCAGCAACAGGGGGCGCGGCTATGGCTACACCTTC. As protein: CASSNRGRGYGYTF. The V and J genes are TRBV6-5 and TRBJ1-2, with TRBD1 identical over 9 bases. In germline, CDR1 is MNHEY, CDR2 SVGAGI. Germline trimming cut 6 bases from V and 4 bases from J; bases unmatched to any gene: 6. This CDR3 has 14 amino acids.